The clone carrying this TCR beta chain has a handful of counts. The data were obtained in a study of blood T cell repertoires in COVID-19. Study overall: Collection of acute and convalescent COVID-19 samples took place in the United States, Italy and Spain.

CDR3 length: 15 amino acids. Germline V gene data show CDR1 as MDHEN and CDR2 as SYDVKM. V gave up 6 bases and J gave up 4 bases; unmatched junction bases: 11. Those enrolled, adults aged about 18 to 89 years, came from under 25 US areas. Clinical history as reported by participants underpinned cohort assignment. The study recruited exposed participants who had met a COVID-19 case within 2 weeks before entry. Clones were sequenced by immunoSEQ multiplex PCR, and TCRdb holds only the in-frame ones, with some missing. The sample has 150,000 to 200,000 clones; 65% to 85% are singletons. The V and J genes are TRBV28 and TRBJ1-2; TRBD1 agrees at 7 bases. The sample was PBMCs or T cells enriched from blood (not recorded which). The TCR comes from a man aged 70 or older who had been exposed to COVID-19. This chain's CDR3 is CASRTSRQGPYGYTF. Here the CDR3 DNA reads TGTGCCAGCAGAACCTCGAGACAGGGTCCCTATGGCTACACCTTC.